The 2 T cell receptor beta chains presented below share a single source sample, sequenced in a study of blood T cells in healthy people across ages. Combining a sample-barcoded 5' primer with a J-beta primer mix, a second PCR ran for roughly 7 to 11 cycles. A single record per CDR3 protein comes from TCRdb applying MiXCR to the 5' RACE reads. The sample holds hundreds of thousands of distinct CDR3 sequences, more than 40% seen once. The sequenced material came from blood. These receptors were taken from a man in his 60s in good health.

This chain joins TRBV18 and TRBJ2-1; TRBD1 matches 8 bases. V shed 3 bases, J shed 4 bases, and the junction held 5 bases outside the gene matches. Germline loops: CDR1 KGHSH, CDR2 LQKENI. The CDR3 has 15 amino acids. The CDR3 loop is CASSPGQGLYNEQFF. As DNA, the CDR3 is TGTGCCAGCTCACCCGGACAGGGATTATACAATGAGCAGTTCTTC.

The chain recombines TRBV13 with TRBJ1-6; D call uncertain. CDR1 is PRHDT, CDR2 FYEKMQ, per germline (reference sequence). The CDR3 consists of 13 residues. V was clipped by 5 bases and J by 11 bases, with 13 bases between them. The CDR3 protein is CASSPRSGTPLHF. CDR3 bases: TGTGCCAGCAGCCCGCGCAGTGGTACACCCCTCCACTTT.